Below are 13 T cell receptor beta chains sequenced from a single sample in a study of CD8+ T cells in alopecia areata. Treatment indicated: oral pan-JAK inhibitor, 5-10 mg twice daily. Sequencing relied on a cDNA template that was reverse transcribed from extracted RNA. This table comes from immunoSEQ multiplex PCR, and its TCRdb copy is limited to in-frame clones, with some not included. The sample consists of approximately 280,000 clones, 55% to 75% of them appearing once. Specimen: CD4+ T cells sorted from blood, collected at week 24, from a patient treated with tofacitinib. The receptor source for this set is a human donor with alopecia areata.

V is TRBV4-1 and J is TRBJ1-2; 9 nucleotides line up with TRBD1. CDR1 is MGHRA and CDR2 is YSYEKL in the germline V gene. The CDR3 covers 14 residues. J gave up 8 bases and V 5 bases, and 9 bases lay outside the gene matches. The CDR3, as DNA: TGCGCCAGCAGCGCCGCCGGACAGGGGAGAGGCTACACCTTC. It translates to CASSAAGQGRGYTF.

This clone was recorded a few times. The rearrangement links TRBV28 to TRBJ1-5; D call uncertain. Per germline, CDR1 MDHEN and CDR2 SYDVKM. V gave up 5 bases and J gave up 6 bases, with 8 bases separating them. This CDR3 has 12 residues. Here the CDR3 reads CASSQGSQPQHF. The CDR3 DNA reads TGTGCCAGCAGTCAAGGGTCTCAGCCCCAGCATTTT.

The chain has TRBV5-4 and TRBJ2-3, with TRBD2 as a possible D gene (6 bases). Trimming left V 5 bases short and J 1 base short, with 8 bases between. The V gene's germline CDR1 is SGHNT and CDR2 YYREEE (reference sequence). The CDR3 covers 13 residues. CDR3 sequence reads: CASSWGGTDTQYF. CDR3 in DNA: TGTGCCAGCAGTTGGGGGGGCACAGATACGCAGTATTTT.

The chain carries TRBV6-5 and TRBJ1-2; D unresolved. This CDR3 region has 14 residues. CDR1 and CDR2 from the germline V gene are MNHEY and SVGAGI. Trimming took off 2 bases at V and 0 bases at J, with 7 bases between the two ends. Here the CDR3 reads CASSYGVSNYGYTF. CDR3 coding DNA: TGTGCCAGCAGTTACGGCGTTTCTAACTATGGCTACACCTTC.

The chain joins TRBV5-4 to TRBJ2-1; D is possibly TRBD2 (7 bases). Germline V gene sequence: CDR1 SGHNT, CDR2 YYREEE (reference sequence). The CDR3 sequence is 16 residues long. The V gene lost 4 bases and the J gene lost 2 bases, with 16 bases spanning the gap. The chain's CDR3 is CASSNGGGAPYNEQFF. The CDR3 nucleotides read TGTGCCAGCAGCAACGGTGGGGGGGCCCCCTACAATGAGCAGTTCTTC.

The genes are TRBV15 and TRBJ1-6, with D unclear. V lost 5 bases and J lost 10, with 12 bases in between. The germline gives CDR1 LNHNV, CDR2 YYDKDF (reference sequence). The CDR3 length is 13 residues. For the CDR3, the DNA is TGTGCCACCAGCGGTGAGTCGGGCTCACCCCTCCACTTT. This gives the protein CATSGESGSPLHF. Full variable domain (rest looked up from reference TRBV15 and TRBJ1-6): DAMVIQNPRYQVTQFGKPVTLSCSQTLNHNVMYWYQQKSSQAPKLLFHYYDKDFNNEADTPDNFQSRRPNTSFCFLDIRSPGLGDTAMYLCATSGESGSPLHFGNGTRLTVT.

This clone was seen only a few times. One end of the junction varies from germline; a read error may be responsible. V gene TRBV28 combines with J gene TRBJ2-1; no clear D gene. This CDR3 comprises 14 residues. CDR1 and CDR2 (germline): MDHEN, SYDVKM. The CDR3 DNA sequence: TGTGCCAGCAGATTATTAGGGCCGGGCCATGAGCAGTTCTTC. This sequence encodes CASRLLGPGHEQFF. Based on the CDR3 plus reference TRBV28 and TRBJ2-1, the full variable domain is DVKVTQSSRYLVKRTGEKVFLECVQDMDHENMFWYRQDPGLGLRLIYFSYDVKMKEKGDIPEGYSVSREKKERFSLILESASTNQTSMYLCASRLLGPGHEQFFGPGTRLTVL.

This chain joins TRBV9 and TRBJ1-6, with D tentatively TRBD1 (5 bases). V gave up 5 bases and J gave up 9 bases, with 15 bases separating them. This CDR3 spans 14 amino acids. CDR1 is SGDLS, CDR2 YYNGEE, per germline. The CDR3 region is CASSGTDRGSPLHF. CDR3 DNA sequence: TGTGCCAGCAGTGGGACGGATAGGGGTTCACCCCTCCACTTT.

On this clone itself: Other nucleotide sequences from this sample produce the same CDR3. The chain carries TRBV5-1 and TRBJ2-7; 7 bases map to TRBD1. Unmatched junction bases numbered 3, after V lost 0 bases and J lost 6 bases. CDR3 length equals 13 residues. Germline CDR1 and CDR2: SGHRS and YFSETQ. The chain's CDR3 is CASSLGQGLEQYF. CDR3 DNA: TGCGCCAGCAGCTTGGGACAGGGCCTCGAGCAGTACTTC.

The chain is built from TRBV19 and TRBJ2-1; D gene unclear. The CDR3 consists of 15 residues. Germline V gives CDR1 LNHDA, CDR2 SQIVND (reference sequence). V was clipped by 4 bases and J by 2 bases, with 12 bases between them. CDR3 region: CASSRVGRPYNEQFF. The DNA for the CDR3 is TGTGCCAGTAGTAGAGTTGGTCGGCCCTACAATGAGCAGTTCTTC.

This clone was detected once. V usage is TRBV6-5 and J usage is TRBJ2-1; D might be TRBD1 (6 bases). The ends were cut back, 6 bases at V and 2 bases at J, with 14 bases in the middle. CDR1 is MNHEY and CDR2 is SVGAGI in the germline V gene. The CDR3 spans 15 residues. The CDR3 region is CASSRRGRAYNEQFF. Here the CDR3 DNA reads TGTGCCAGCAGCCGCAGGGGAAGGGCCTACAATGAGCAGTTCTTC.

The sample holds a few counts of this clone. The CDR3 spells CSVVIGTSGGADTQYF. The CDR3 nucleotides are TGCAGCGTTGTCATCGGGACTAGCGGGGGGGCGGATACGCAGTATTTT. V and J are TRBV29-1 and TRBJ2-3; 16 bases line up with TRBD2. The germline CDR1 and CDR2 sequences are SQVTM and ANQGSEA. V trimming: 4 bases; J trimming: 6 bases; junction bases outside the gene matches: 7. This CDR3 is 16 amino acids long.

The chain uses TRBV27 and TRBJ2-6, with D possibly TRBD1 on 5 matching bases. This CDR3 is built from 15 residues. V was pared by 6 bases and J by 2 bases, with 11 bases between. The V gene's germline CDR1 is MNHEY and CDR2 SMNVEV (reference sequence). The CDR3 nucleotides read TGTGCCAGCAGGTCCCAGGGTGCTGGGGCCAACGTCCTGACTTTC. Its protein is CASRSQGAGANVLTF.